The 18 T cell receptor beta chains reported below all come from one sample, sequenced in a study of T cells in Graves' hyperthyroidism and ophthalmopathy. Authors of the study amplified TCR beta CDR3 regions from RNA transcripts. Using the HTBI primer set, a first-round RT-PCR was run on the TCR CDR3. TCRdb called the multiplex PCR reads again in MiXCR, with one record for every CDR3 protein. The table includes about 320,000 distinct CDR3 sequences, roughly 15% detected once. The specimen sequenced was blood. Receptors were obtained from a man aged 25-45 years with Graves' hyperthyroidism.

This chain uses TRBV11-3 with TRBJ2-4; D unclear. Between the trimmed V and J ends, which lost 4 bases and 0 bases, there was a span of 13 bases. This CDR3 contains 16 residues. The germline V gene has CDR1 SGHNT and CDR2 YENEEA. The CDR3 reads CASSSTERLAKNIQYF. CDR3 nucleotide sequence: TGTGCCAGCAGCTCCACAGAACGTCTAGCCAAAAACATTCAGTACTTC.

The chain uses TRBV7-3 and TRBJ2-1; 12 nucleotides line up with TRBD2. CDR1 and CDR2 (germline): SGHTA, FQGTGA. Trimming took 8 bases from V and 5 from J; bases not matched to a gene: 4. The CDR3 runs to 14 residues. In DNA form, the CDR3 reads TGTGCCAGCGGGACTAGCGGGCTTGACAATGAGCAGTTCTTC. It is translated as CASGTSGLDNEQFF.

This clonotype occurred many times. The gene calls are TRBV11-1 and TRBJ1-1; 8 nucleotides align to TRBD1. From germline, CDR1 is SGHAT and CDR2 FQDESV (reference sequence). V lost 6 bases to trimming and J lost 3 bases; unmatched junction nucleotides: 9. The CDR3 loop spans 15 amino acids. CDR3 DNA sequence: TGTGCCAGCAGGGTACGAGTGACAGGGGACACTGAAGCTTTCTTT. This sequence encodes CASRVRVTGDTEAFF.

This clonotype was seen ten or more times. This chain joins TRBV7-3 and TRBJ2-3; possibly TRBD2 for D (6 bases). The germline V gene has CDR1 SGHTA and CDR2 FQGTGA. The germline V and J ends were trimmed by 2 bases and 3 bases, with 12 bases remaining between them. The CDR3 is 15 residues long. The CDR3 DNA reads TGTGCCAGCAGCTTATTCGGGAGCCCGACAGATACGCAGTATTTT. Amino acid sequence: CASSLFGSPTDTQYF.

This clonotype was observed at least ten times. The rearrangement joins TRBV12-3 or TRBV12-4 to TRBJ2-1, with 9 bases fitting TRBD1. The CDR3 length is 14 residues. V dropped 6 bases and J dropped 1; count of bases not matched to a gene: 1. CDR3 residues: CASSGQGSYNEQFF. The DNA for the CDR3 is TGTGCCAGCAGCGGACAGGGGTCCTACAATGAGCAGTTCTTC.

The chain employs TRBV5-6 and TRBJ2-7; maybe TRBD2 (5 bases). The CDR3 length is 15 residues. V was trimmed by 1 base and J by 3 bases, leaving 14 bases between them. Germline V gives CDR1 SGHDT, CDR2 YYEEEE. Written as DNA, the CDR3 is TGTGCCAGCAGCTTGAGGTGGGCGGCGGGCTACGAGCAGTACTTC. This translates into CASSLRWAAGYEQYF.

This chain joins TRBV10-3 and TRBJ1-2, with D perhaps TRBD1 (5 bases). CDR3 length: 15 amino acids. The V gene's germline CDR1 is ENHRY and CDR2 SYGVKD. With 1 base removed from V and 8 bases from J, the gap between germline ends came to 17 bases. The CDR3 protein is CAISEFAGNAEGYTF. CDR3 nucleotides: TGTGCCATCAGTGAGTTCGCAGGGAACGCAGAAGGCTACACCTTC.

This clonotype was detected only a few times. V is TRBV2 and J is TRBJ2-2, with a tentative D call TRBD1 (7 bases). V was trimmed by 7 bases and J by 4 bases, leaving 13 bases between them. The CDR3 is 14 amino acids. Per the germline V gene, CDR1 is SNHLY and CDR2 is FYNNEI. The CDR3 region is CASKAQGGTGELFF. The CDR3, as DNA: TGTGCCAGCAAAGCCCAGGGGGGCACCGGGGAGCTGTTTTTT.

There are a few counts of this clonotype. J is TRBJ2-2 and V is TRBV7-2; D assignment may be TRBD1 or TRBD2 (6 bases each). The CDR3 spans 15 residues. Trimming left V 6 bases short and J 5 bases short, with 16 bases between. From germline, CDR1 is SGHTA and CDR2 FQGNSA. The CDR3 DNA sequence: TGTGCCAGCAGGATACAGGGAGGAGAAACCGGGGAGCTGTTTTTT. Translating it yields CASRIQGGETGELFF.

To note about this clonotype: Sequence at one end of the junction differs from germline and may be a read error. The J gene is TRBJ2-2, the V gene TRBV11-3; possibly TRBD2 for D (5 bases). Germline CDR1 SGHNT, CDR2 YENEEA. The CDR3 consists of 13 residues. Here the CDR3 DNA reads TGTGCCAGCAGCTTAAAAGTTCCCGGGGAGCCGTTTTTT. Translating gives CASSLKVPGEPFF. Together with reference TRBV11-3 and TRBJ2-2, the CDR3 gives the full variable domain: EAGVVQSPRYKIIEKKQPVAFWCNPISGHNTLYWYLQNLGQGPELLIRYENEEAVDDSQLPKDRFSAERLKGVDSTLKIQPAELGDSAVYLCASSLKVPGEPFFGEGSRLTVL.

The chain is built from TRBV20-1 and TRBJ2-4; D ambiguous. The ends were cut back, 5 bases at V and 1 base at J, with 6 bases in the middle. Germline V gene data show CDR1 as DFQATT and CDR2 as SNEGSKA (reference sequence). The CDR3 is 12 amino acids. The CDR3 is CSAPPAKNIQYF. CDR3 coding DNA: TGCAGTGCTCCCCCGGCCAAAAACATTCAGTACTTC.

This clonotype was seen at least ten times. J is TRBJ1-5 and V is TRBV2; D uncertain. V dropped 0 bases and J dropped 0 bases, with 6 bases sitting between them. CDR3 length: 15 amino acids. Germline V CDR1 and CDR2: SNHLY, FYNNEI. The CDR3 here is CASSEATDSNQPQHF. Here the CDR3 DNA reads TGTGCCAGCAGTGAAGCCACGGATAGCAATCAGCCCCAGCATTTT.

Many counts were recorded for this clonotype. This chain connects TRBV11-2 to TRBJ2-5; TRBD2 agrees at 10 bases. CDR3 size: 16 residues. From germline, CDR1 is SGHAT and CDR2 FQNNGV. J lost 4 bases, V lost 5 bases, and 10 bases had no gene match. CDR3 amino acids: CASSPQIAGGSETQYF. CDR3 bases: TGTGCCAGCAGCCCACAGATAGCGGGAGGATCAGAGACCCAGTACTTC.

This clonotype has just a few counts. This chain connects TRBV5-1 to TRBJ2-7; 7 nucleotides line up with TRBD1. Germline loops: CDR1 SGHRS, CDR2 YFSETQ. Unmatched junction bases numbered 9, after V lost 5 bases and J lost 1 base. The CDR3 runs to 15 residues. CDR3 DNA sequence: TGCGCCAGCAGTCTTCCATCGGGACAGTCCTACGAGCAGTACTTC. Amino acids: CASSLPSGQSYEQYF.

This clonotype has a handful of counts. Here the CDR3 DNA reads TGCAGCGTTTGGGACAGGACGGGAAACACCATATATTTT. Its protein product is CSVWDRTGNTIYF. V usage is TRBV29-1 and J usage is TRBJ1-3; the match to TRBD1 covers 8 bases. CDR1 and CDR2 (germline): SQVTM, ANQGSEA. J lost 4 bases, V lost 5 bases, and 4 bases had no gene match. There are 13 residues in the CDR3.

This clonotype has at least ten counts. The chain employs TRBV12-3 or TRBV12-4 and TRBJ2-2; TRBD2 is a possible D gene (5 bases). Trimming pared 8 bases from V and 1 base from J, leaving 8 bases between. The CDR3 has 13 residues. The CDR3 nucleotides read TGTGCCAGCCGAGGGCAGAACACCGGGGAGCTGTTTTTT. Translating it yields CASRGQNTGELFF.

This clonotype was seen only a few times. J is TRBJ2-2 and V is TRBV20-1, with D perhaps assigned TRBD1 or TRBD2 (5 bases each). Germline assignment: CDR1 DFQATT and CDR2 SNEGSKA (reference sequence). Trimming cost V 2 bases and J 2 bases, with 12 bases left between them. The CDR3 covers 15 residues. The CDR3 region has the DNA TGCAGTGCTAGACCTACTAGGGGAAACACCGGGGAGCTGTTTTTT. Protein: CSARPTRGNTGELFF.

This clonotype showed up many times. This rearrangement joins TRBV5-1 to TRBJ2-1, with 8 bases that match TRBD1. There are 15 residues in the CDR3. The junction had 8 bases not matched to a gene; V was cut back by 2 bases and J by 7 bases. The germline gives CDR1 SGHRS, CDR2 YFSETQ. The CDR3 is CASSLRQGSWNEQFF. CDR3 coding DNA: TGCGCCAGCAGCTTACGACAGGGGTCGTGGAATGAGCAGTTCTTC. The full variable domain, rest sourced from reference TRBV5-1 and TRBJ2-1, is KAGVTQTPRYLIKTRGQQVTLSCSPISGHRSVSWYQQTPGQGLQFLFEYFSETQRNKGNFPGRFSGRQFSNSRSEMNVSTLELGDSALYLCASSLRQGSWNEQFFGPGTRLTVL.